This is a list of T cell receptor beta chains from one sample in a study of T cell changes during pregnancy in multiple sclerosis. Assay used: immunoSEQ multiplex PCR; TCRdb lists only in-frame clones, some missing. The repertoire holds 35,000 to 45,000 clones, with approximately 89% as singletons. Sequences were derived from CD4+ T cells from peripheral blood mononuclear cells, sampled after pregnancy. The receptors stem from a female donor in good health, enrolled as a control in a pregnancy study. The CDR3 runs from the conserved cysteine through the conserved F or W. D genes are given only for firm matches. Clone size is stated in some rows and not others, as once, few, many or a class when expanded.

>TRBJ1-6|-|TRBV7-2|TRBD1
TGTGCCAGCAGGATGGACAGGGCCGATAATTCACCCCTCCACTTT
CASRMDRADNSPLHF
>TRBJ1-1|-|TRBV19|-
TGTGCCAGTAGTTGGAACAGGAACACTGAAGCTTTCTTT
CASSWNRNTEAFF
>TRBJ1-4|-|TRBV9|-
TGTGCCAGCAGCCAGAGGGCCCTCCCGGCCCTCAATGAAAAACTGTTTTTT
CASSQRALPALNEKLFF
>TRBJ1-3|-|TRBV7-2|-
TGTGCCAGCAGCTTAGTTGGCGGATACTCTGGAAACACCATATATTTT
CASSLVGGYSGNTIYF
>TRBJ2-5|-|TRBV7-6|TRBD2
TGTGCCAGCAGCGCCCCTAGCGGGAGCAGGGAGACCCAGTACTTC
CASSAPSGSRETQYF
>TRBJ1-1|once|TRBV11-2|-
TGTGCCAGCAGCTTAGACAGGGCAGGTGAAGCTTTCTTT
CASSLDRAGEAFF
>TRBJ1-1|few|TRBV5-1|-
TGCGCCAGCAGCTTCGGGGTCGGTGAAGCTTTCTTT
CASSFGVGEAFF
>TRBJ2-3|once|TRBV4-2|TRBD2
TGTGCCAGCAGCCAAGGAGGGGGTCGGGGGGGCCGGGAAACGCAGTATTTT
CASSQGGGRGGRETQYF
>TRBJ1-4|-|TRBV7-9|TRBD1
TGTGCCAGCAGCGGGGGACAGGGGGCGGAAGAAAAACTGTTTTTT
CASSGGQGAEEKLFF
>TRBJ2-7|-|TRBV19|TRBD1
TGTGCCAGTAGTACTTATCCCGGGACAGGGATCCTCTACGAGCAGTACTTC
CASSTYPGTGILYEQYF
>TRBJ1-1|-|TRBV5-5|-
TGTGCCAGCAGCTTGGTCGTCTCGGTCACTGAAGCTTTCTTT
CASSLVVSVTEAFF
>TRBJ1-2|-|TRBV29-1|-
TGCAGCGTTGAAGATCGAGGGGGAACACCTTATGGCTACACCTTC
CSVEDRGGTPYGYTF
>TRBJ2-5|-|TRBV2|-
TGTGCCAGCAGTGAAGCGGGGGGGCAGACCGGGACCCAGTACTTC
CASSEAGGQTGTQYF
>TRBJ1-2|-|TRBV5-1|TRBD1
TGCGCCAGCAGCTCCGACGGCATGACAGGGGCCGGCTACACCTTC
CASSSDGMTGAGYTF
>TRBJ1-1|-|TRBV18|TRBD1
TGTGCCAGCTCACCTCCGGGACAGGGATGGAACACTGAAGCTTTCTTT
CASSPPGQGWNTEAFF
>TRBJ2-2|once|TRBV5-6|TRBD2
TGTGCCAGCTCAACTCGGGGGGCCGGGGAGCTGTTTTTT
CASSTRGAGELFF
>TRBJ1-2|-|TRBV19|-
TGTGCCAGTAGTATGATCGCCTCAGGGCACTATGGCTACACCTTC
CASSMIASGHYGYTF
>TRBJ1-2|-|TRBV5-8|TRBD1
TGTGCCAGCAGCCCCGGGACAGGGCCCAACTATGGCTACACCTTC
CASSPGTGPNYGYTF
>TRBJ2-1|-|TRBV7-2|TRBD2
TGTGCCAGCAGCTTCAGGACTAGCGGGGGCGTTAATGAGCAGTTCTTC
CASSFRTSGGVNEQFF
>TRBJ1-4|-|TRBV6-6|TRBD1
TGTGCCAGCAGTTCTGTCCGGGACAGGGGGAAAAAACTGTTTTTT
CASSSVRDRGKKLFF
>TRBJ2-7|-|TRBV7-9|-
TGTGCCAGCAGCTTGGAGGCGAGAGGCGAGCAGTACTTC
CASSLEARGEQYF
>TRBJ2-7|-|TRBV14|-
TGTGCCAGCAGCCAAAGGGGCGGACCTACCTACGAGCAGTACTTC
CASSQRGGPTYEQYF